Each of the 17 T cell receptor beta chains below was sequenced from the same sample in a study of OX40 agonist ivuxolimab in advanced cancers. Data came from immunoSEQ multiplex PCR; TCRdb stores just in-frame clones and leaves some out. The sample yields about 83,000 clones, about 88% seen once. The material was CD4+ or CD8+ T cells sorted from blood, obtained in a trial of the OX40 agonist ivuxolimab. These receptors originate from an adult with an advanced solid tumor such as melanoma, head and neck, liver or kidney cancer.

This chain links TRBV21-1 with TRBJ2-3; the table's TRBD2 call for D was not verified on the DNA. TRBV21-1 is deemed a pseudogene. The CDR3 spans 17 residues. The CDR3: CASSSAGGGPSTDTQYF. The CDR3 DNA sequence: TGTGCCAGCAGCTCAGCGGGCGGGGGGCCCTCCACAGATACGCAGTATTTT.

The chain links TRBV9 to TRBJ2-5; 8 bases agree with TRBD1. The CDR3 extends over 15 amino acids. Germline CDR1 and CDR2: SGDLS and YYNGEE. V lost 4 bases, J lost 0 bases, and 5 bases stayed unmatched. CDR3: CASSPGTGYQETQYF. CDR3 DNA: TGTGCCAGCAGCCCCGGGACAGGTTACCAAGAGACCCAGTACTTC.

V gene TRBV2 combines with J gene TRBJ2-7; D not certain. Germline CDR1 SNHLY, CDR2 FYNNEI. V shed 6 bases and J shed 0 bases, with 6 bases lying between them. The CDR3 is 12 amino acids. CDR3 DNA: TGTGCCAGCAGAGCTAACTCCTACGAGCAGTACTTC. Translated, it gives CASRANSYEQYF.

This clone has just one count. This sequence joins TRBV9 and TRBJ2-5; 11 bases are a match to TRBD2. The V gene's germline CDR1 is SGDLS and CDR2 YYNGEE. The CDR3 covers 16 residues. The V and J ends lost 2 bases and 5 bases, in that order; junction bases with no gene match: 8. The CDR3 DNA sequence: TGTGCCAGCAGCGTCGATAGCGGGGGGGCGGGCGAGACCCAGTACTTC. This gives the protein CASSVDSGGAGETQYF.

This chain links TRBV2 with TRBJ2-5; a possible D gene is TRBD2 (5 bases). Germline values: CDR1 SNHLY, CDR2 FYNNEI. The CDR3 loop spans 12 amino acids. V shed 8 bases and J shed 2 bases, with 9 bases lying between them. As DNA, the CDR3 is TGTGCCAGCCGCCGGGAACAAGAGACCCAGTACTTC. The encoded protein is CASRREQETQYF.

The V gene is TRBV28, the J gene TRBJ1-5, with D tentatively TRBD1 (5 bases). The CDR3 spans 16 residues. V was clipped by 5 bases and J by 7 bases, with 21 bases between them. Germline CDR1 reads MDHEN; CDR2 reads SYDVKM. CDR3 region: CASSPLSGPRGQPQHF. For the CDR3, the DNA is TGTGCCAGCAGTCCCCTTTCTGGCCCGAGGGGACAGCCCCAGCATTTT.

The rearrangement uses TRBV30 and TRBJ2-3; the match to TRBD2 covers 7 bases. The V gene's germline CDR1 is GTSNPN and CDR2 SVGIG (reference sequence). The length of the CDR3 is 13 residues. The V segment lost 0 bases and the J segment 6 bases; nucleotides outside the gene matches: 3. The CDR3 DNA reads as TGTGCCTGGAGTGTCGGGGAGGGCGATACGCAGTATTTT. Translating gives CAWSVGEGDTQYF. Variable domain in full (rest from reference TRBV30 and TRBJ2-3): SQTIHQWPATLVQPVGSPLSLECTVEGTSNPNLYWYRQAAGRGLQLLFYSVGIGQISSEVPQNLSASRPQDRQFILSSKKLLLSDSGFYLCAWSVGEGDTQYFGPGTRLTVL.

Remarks on this clone: At the DNA level, this CDR3 is encoded by other sequences in the same sample as well. The CDR3 spells CASSLASGGAETQYF. The CDR3 nucleotides read TGCGCCAGCAGCTTGGCTAGCGGGGGGGCCGAGACCCAGTACTTC. The chain has TRBV5-1 and TRBJ2-5, with 12 bases aligning to TRBD2. The V gene's germline CDR1 is SGHRS and CDR2 YFSETQ. The CDR3 runs 15 residues. With V trimmed by 0 bases and J by 5 bases, 2 bases remained unmatched.

J is TRBJ2-4 and V is TRBV10-1; TRBD2 agrees at 8 bases. Trimming removed 3 bases from V and 0 bases from J; junction bases left unmatched: 4. This CDR3 region has 16 residues. CDR1 WNHNN and CDR2 SYGVQD come from the germline V gene (reference sequence). As DNA, the CDR3 is TGCGCCAGCAGTGAAGTGGCGGGGGGAGCCAAAAACATTCAGTACTTC. Its protein is CASSEVAGGAKNIQYF.

V gene TRBV7-2 combines with J gene TRBJ2-3, with D unclear. The CDR3 runs 12 residues. V was trimmed by 1 base and J by 6 bases, leaving 5 bases between them. The germline V gene has CDR1 SGHTA and CDR2 FQGNSA. CDR3 loop: CASSLVGDTQYF. CDR3 in DNA: TGTGCCAGCAGCTTAGTAGGGGATACGCAGTATTTT.

The chain joins TRBV9 to TRBJ1-1; the match to TRBD1 covers 9 bases. V shed 4 bases and J 5 bases; nucleotides not matched to a gene: 18. Germline CDR1 reads SGDLS; CDR2 reads YYNGEE. The CDR3 totals 18 residues. As DNA, the CDR3 is TGTGCCAGCAGCACAGGGGTGGGGACAGGGATCATGGCAACTGAAGCTTTCTTT. It codes for CASSTGVGTGIMATEAFF.

Remarks on this clone: Other DNA sequences of this sample code for an identical CDR3. The chain joins TRBV14 to TRBJ1-1; D uncertain. The ends were cut back, 0 bases at V and 11 bases at J, with 10 bases in the middle. Germline V gene data show CDR1 as SGHDN and CDR2 as FVKESK. The CDR3 has 12 residues. The CDR3 nucleotides read TGTGCCAGCAGCCAAGACGAGGACGGGGCTTTCTTT. Its translation is CASSQDEDGAFF. The entire variable domain, with the rest obtained from reference TRBV14 and TRBJ1-1, is as follows: EAGVTQFPSHSVIEKGQTVTLRCDPISGHDNLYWYRRVMGKEIKFLLHFVKESKQDESGMPNNRFLAERTGGTYSTLKVQPAELEDSGVYFCASSQDEDGAFFGQGTRLTVV.

The gene calls are TRBV7-2 and TRBJ1-1; D is ambiguous. V shed 3 bases and J shed 2 bases, with 4 bases lying between them. Germline V gene lookup returns CDR1 SGHTA and CDR2 FQGNSA. The CDR3 has 12 residues. DNA of the CDR3: TGTGCCAGCAGCTTCCTAAACACTGAAGCTTTCTTT. This sequence encodes CASSFLNTEAFF.

The chain uses TRBV6-5 and TRBJ1-2, with TRBD1 matching 8 bases. V shed 5 bases, J shed 7 bases, and the junction held 6 bases outside the gene matches. This CDR3 is 13 amino acids long. Germline CDR1 and CDR2: MNHEY and SVGAGI. The CDR3 region is CASSSQGAFGYTF. The CDR3 DNA sequence: TGTGCCAGCAGTAGCCAGGGGGCTTTTGGCTACACCTTC.

The rearrangement joins TRBV30 to TRBJ1-1; 9 nucleotides match TRBD1. V was pared by 4 bases and J by 1 base, with 4 bases of the junction left unmatched. The CDR3 is 14 residues long. The germline V gene encodes CDR1 GTSNPN and CDR2 SVGIG (reference sequence). This chain's CDR3 is CAWTRTGANTEAFF. CDR3 sequence (DNA): TGTGCCTGGACCAGGACAGGGGCGAACACTGAAGCTTTCTTT.

The rearrangement links TRBV7-2 to TRBJ2-7, with TRBD2 identical over 11 bases. The CDR3 totals 15 residues. CDR1 SGHTA and CDR2 FQGNSA come from the germline V gene. The V segment lost 4 bases and the J segment 4 bases; nucleotides outside the gene matches: 6. Here the CDR3 DNA reads TGTGCCAGCAGCTCTAGCGGGGGGCCTCAGTACGAGCAGTACTTC. As protein: CASSSSGGPQYEQYF.

The chain joins TRBV12-5 to TRBJ1-2, with D perhaps TRBD1 (6 bases). The CDR3 sequence is 15 residues long. Germline loops: CDR1 LGHNT, CDR2 FRNRAP. Trimming removed 0 bases from V and 6 bases from J, with 14 bases in between. The CDR3 reads CASGLVGGRLHGYTF. CDR3 nucleotides: TGTGCTAGTGGTTTGGTAGGGGGAAGATTGCATGGCTACACCTTC.